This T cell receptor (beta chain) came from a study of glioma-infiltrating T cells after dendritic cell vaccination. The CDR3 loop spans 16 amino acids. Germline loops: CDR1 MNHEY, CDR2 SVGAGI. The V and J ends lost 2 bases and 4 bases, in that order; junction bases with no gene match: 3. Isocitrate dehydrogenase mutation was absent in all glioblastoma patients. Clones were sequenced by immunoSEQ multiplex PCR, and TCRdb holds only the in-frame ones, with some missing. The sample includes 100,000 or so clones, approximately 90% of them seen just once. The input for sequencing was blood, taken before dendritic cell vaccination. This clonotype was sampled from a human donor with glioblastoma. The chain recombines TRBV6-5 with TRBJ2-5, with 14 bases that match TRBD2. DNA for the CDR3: TGTGCCAGCAGTTACACTGGACTAGCGGGGGGAGAGACCCAGTACTTC. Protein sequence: CASSYTGLAGGETQYF.